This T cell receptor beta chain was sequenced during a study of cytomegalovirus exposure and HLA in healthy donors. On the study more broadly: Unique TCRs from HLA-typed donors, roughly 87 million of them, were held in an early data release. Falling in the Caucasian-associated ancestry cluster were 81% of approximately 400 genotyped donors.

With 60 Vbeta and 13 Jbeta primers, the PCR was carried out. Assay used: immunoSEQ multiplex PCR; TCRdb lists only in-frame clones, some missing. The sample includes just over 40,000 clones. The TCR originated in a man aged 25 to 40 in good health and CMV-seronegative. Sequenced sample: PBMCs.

In DNA, the CDR3 is TGTGCCAGCTCACCCGGCCCAGGAGGTACTTACGAGCAGTACTTC. Translated, it gives CASSPGPGGTYEQYF. J is TRBJ2-5 and V is TRBV18, with a tentative D call TRBD2 (5 bases). The assigned J gene may be wrong: the sequence end matches TRBJ2-7 better. CDR3 length equals 15 residues. The V gene's germline CDR1 is KGHSH and CDR2 LQKENI.